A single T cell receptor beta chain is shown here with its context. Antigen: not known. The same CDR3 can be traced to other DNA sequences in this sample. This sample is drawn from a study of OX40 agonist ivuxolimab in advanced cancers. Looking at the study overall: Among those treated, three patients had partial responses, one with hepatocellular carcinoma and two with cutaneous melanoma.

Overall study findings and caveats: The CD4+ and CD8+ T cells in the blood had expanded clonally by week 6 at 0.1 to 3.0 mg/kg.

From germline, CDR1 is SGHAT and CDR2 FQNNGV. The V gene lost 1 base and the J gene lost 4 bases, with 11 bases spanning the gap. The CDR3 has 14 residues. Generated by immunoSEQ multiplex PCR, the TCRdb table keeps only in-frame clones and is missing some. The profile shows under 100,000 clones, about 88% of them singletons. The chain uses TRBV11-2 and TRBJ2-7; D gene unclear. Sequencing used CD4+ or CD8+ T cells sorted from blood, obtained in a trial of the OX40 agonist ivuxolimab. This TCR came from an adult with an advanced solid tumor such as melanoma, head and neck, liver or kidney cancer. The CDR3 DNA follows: TGTGCCAGCAGCTTAGCGGGCCATCGGTACGAGCAGTACTTC. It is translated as CASSLAGHRYEQYF.